The 19 T cell receptor beta chains below come from one sample, sequenced in a study of blood T cell repertoires in COVID-19. The repertoire was sequenced with immunoSEQ multiplex PCR; TCRdb's copy has only in-frame clones and lacks some. The table shows 120,000 to 150,000 clones, with about 90% occurring only once. What was sequenced was peripheral blood. Receptors were obtained from a human donor in a cohort sampled during active COVID-19.

The genes are TRBV18 and TRBJ2-7; 11 positions agree with TRBD1. V shed 4 bases, J shed 7 bases, and the junction held 9 bases outside the gene matches. In germline, CDR1 is KGHSH, CDR2 LQKENI. CDR3 length: 15 residues. The CDR3 region is CASSQLGQGAREQYF. The DNA for the CDR3 is TGTGCCAGCTCACAACTAGGACAGGGGGCGAGAGAGCAGTACTTC.

The chain couples TRBV5-6 to TRBJ1-1; TRBD1 matches 7 bases. Germline CDR1 is SGHDT and CDR2 is YYEEEE. The CDR3 runs 14 residues. V shed 3 bases and J 5 bases; nucleotides not matched to a gene: 7. For the CDR3, the DNA is TGTGCCAGCAGCTGGGCGGACAGGCGGACTGAAGCTTTCTTT. Translated: CASSWADRRTEAFF.

The gene calls are TRBV7-3 and TRBJ1-6; D is unresolved. The germline V gene has CDR1 SGHTA and CDR2 FQGTGA. CDR3 length: 13 residues. The ends were cut back, 3 bases at V and 6 bases at J, with 6 bases in the middle. The CDR3 spells CASSFDFNSPLHF. The CDR3 coding sequence is TGTGCCAGCAGCTTTGACTTTAATTCACCCCTCCACTTT.

The rearrangement links TRBV23-1 to TRBJ2-3; the D is unclear. TRBV23-1 is an open reading frame, and its role is uncertain. This CDR3 has 12 residues. Trimming pared 4 bases from V and 5 bases from J, leaving 7 bases between. CDR3 DNA: TGCGCCAGCAGTCCACTCGAAGATACGCAGTATTTT. It is translated as CASSPLEDTQYF.

This sequence joins TRBV28 and TRBJ1-1; TRBD1 aligns across 7 bases. J was trimmed by 11 bases and V by 6 bases; bases with no gene match: 9. Germline V gives CDR1 MDHEN, CDR2 SYDVKM. There are 12 residues in the CDR3. The DNA for the CDR3 is TGTGCCAGCAGCCGCAACAGGGGTGGCGCTTTCTTT. Protein product: CASSRNRGGAFF.

The rearrangement links TRBV5-6 to TRBJ2-3; D might be TRBD1 (6 bases). The CDR3 spans 15 residues. V dropped 0 bases and J dropped 7 bases, with 15 bases sitting between them. The germline CDR1 and CDR2 sequences are SGHDT and YYEEEE. CDR3 protein: CASSLGLGQINTQYF. CDR3 bases: TGTGCCAGCAGCTTGGGTTTGGGACAAATAAATACGCAGTATTTT.

The DNA of the CDR3 is TGTGCCAGCAGCCGACCAAGCGGGGGTGGGTATGGCTACACCTTC. This sequence encodes CASSRPSGGGYGYTF. The rearrangement uses TRBV5-4 and TRBJ1-2, with TRBD1 as a possible D gene (5 bases). V was clipped by 4 bases and J by 5 bases, with 18 bases between them. The CDR3 runs to 15 residues. The V gene's germline CDR1 is SGHNT and CDR2 YYREEE (reference sequence).

The chain links TRBV18 to TRBJ1-1; D is ambiguous. The CDR3 is 16 amino acids. Trimming cost V 3 bases and J 9 bases, with 23 bases left between them. Looked up from germline, CDR1 is KGHSH and CDR2 is LQKENI. The CDR3 bases are TGTGCCAGCTCACCCCGTCGGGGAGGTCAACAAAGTCAAGCTTTCTTT. As protein: CASSPRRGGQQSQAFF.

The CDR3 DNA sequence: TGTGCCAGCAGCTCTCCCTCGGAGTACGAGCAGTACTTC. It translates to CASSSPSEYEQYF. The chain has TRBV11-2 and TRBJ2-7; D remains unclear. V gave up 4 bases and J gave up 4 bases, with 11 bases separating them. Germline V gene lookup returns CDR1 SGHAT and CDR2 FQNNGV. This CDR3 is built from 13 residues.

CDR3 nucleotide sequence: TGTGCCAGCAGCTTAGATGGCAGGGAGAACACTGAAGCTTTCTTT. Translation: CASSLDGRENTEAFF. The chain carries TRBV11-3 and TRBJ1-1; D is perhaps TRBD1 (5 bases). Trimming took off 0 bases at V and 1 base at J, with 9 bases between the two ends. The CDR3 sequence is 15 residues long. The V gene's germline CDR1 is SGHNT and CDR2 YENEEA. Based on the CDR3 plus reference TRBV11-3 and TRBJ1-1, the full variable domain is EAGVVQSPRYKIIEKKQPVAFWCNPISGHNTLYWYLQNLGQGPELLIRYENEEAVDDSQLPKDRFSAERLKGVDSTLKIQPAELGDSAVYLCASSLDGRENTEAFFGQGTRLTVV.

This clone has only one observation. The chain links TRBV4-1 to TRBJ1-4; unclear D gene. The CDR3 runs 16 residues. The germline V and J ends were trimmed by 0 bases and 0 bases, with 8 bases remaining between them. Germline CDR1 and CDR2: MGHRA and YSYEKL. The CDR3 spells CASSQEVATTNEKLFF. The CDR3 nucleotides read TGCGCCAGCAGCCAAGAAGTAGCCACAACTAATGAAAAACTGTTTTTT.

This clone was recorded a few times. The V gene is TRBV5-1, the J gene TRBJ2-7; the match to TRBD1 covers 10 bases. Germline CDR1 is SGHRS and CDR2 is YFSETQ. This CDR3 comprises 14 residues. The trim removed 4 bases at V and 6 bases at J, leaving 7 bases unmatched. CDR3 in amino acids: CASSPYDRGLEQYF. The DNA for the CDR3 is TGCGCCAGCAGCCCTTACGACAGGGGGCTCGAGCAGTACTTC.

This chain links TRBV6-6 with TRBJ2-7; 9 bases match TRBD2. This CDR3 comprises 14 residues. J gave up 4 bases and V 4 bases, and 5 bases lay outside the gene matches. CDR1 MNHNY and CDR2 SVGAGI come from the germline V gene (reference sequence). The CDR3 DNA reads as TGTGCCAGCAGTTTTAGCGGGAGTTCTTACGAGCAGTACTTC. It yields the protein CASSFSGSSYEQYF.

This sequence joins TRBV5-1 and TRBJ2-1; 11 nucleotides line up with TRBD1. The CDR3 contains 15 residues. V gave up 5 bases and J gave up 8 bases; unmatched junction bases: 9. Germline lookup yields CDR1 SGHRS and CDR2 YFSETQ. CDR3 sequence: CASRPRDRGFDEQFF. The CDR3 DNA reads as TGCGCCAGCAGACCCCGGGACAGGGGGTTTGATGAGCAGTTCTTC.

The CDR3 nucleotides are TGTGCCAGTAGTGACAGGGGGAGGAACACCGGGGAGCTGTTTTTT. This gives the protein CASSDRGRNTGELFF. This sequence joins TRBV19 and TRBJ2-2; 9 positions match TRBD1. The CDR3 runs to 15 residues. V gave up 5 bases and J gave up 1 base; unmatched junction bases: 2. The germline gives CDR1 LNHDA, CDR2 SQIVND (reference sequence). The variable domain in full, completed from reference TRBV19 and TRBJ2-2, reads DGGITQSPKYLFRKEGQNVTLSCEQNLNHDAMYWYRQDPGQGLRLIYYSQIVNDFQKGDIAEGYSVSREKKESFPLTVTSAQKNPTAFYLCASSDRGRNTGELFFGEGSRLTVL.

This clone has only one observation. This rearrangement joins TRBV2 to TRBJ2-3; 10 bases agree with TRBD2. The CDR3 spans 17 residues. Trimming removed 7 bases from V and 4 bases from J; junction bases left unmatched: 14. CDR1 and CDR2 from the germline V gene are SNHLY and FYNNEI. CDR3 nucleotide sequence: TGTGCCAGCACAACTCGCGCGAGGCTAGCGGGAGCAGATACGCAGTATTTT. It specifies CASTTRARLAGADTQYF. Using reference TRBV2 and TRBJ2-3 for the parts outside the CDR3, the full variable domain is EPEVTQTPSHQVTQMGQEVILRCVPISNHLYFYWYRQILGQKVEFLVSFYNNEISEKSEIFDDQFSVERPDGSNFTLKIRSTKLEDSAMYFCASTTRARLAGADTQYFGPGTRLTVL.

The chain has TRBV5-6 and TRBJ2-7; 7 bases fit TRBD1. The germline V gene encodes CDR1 SGHDT and CDR2 YYEEEE. The CDR3 loop spans 13 amino acids. V was pared by 1 base and J by 2 bases, with 0 bases of the junction left unmatched. CDR3 sequence: CASSLTGAYEQYF. CDR3 DNA: TGTGCCAGCAGCTTGACAGGGGCCTACGAGCAGTACTTC. The entire variable domain, with the rest obtained from reference TRBV5-6 and TRBJ2-7, is as follows: DAGVTQSPTHLIKTRGQQVTLRCSPKSGHDTVSWYQQALGQGPQFIFQYYEEEERQRGNFPDRFSGHQFPNYSSELNVNALLLGDSALYLCASSLTGAYEQYFGPGTRLTVT.

The rearrangement joins TRBV13 to TRBJ1-6; TRBD1 matches at 9 bases. The germline V gene has CDR1 PRHDT and CDR2 FYEKMQ (reference sequence). The CDR3 runs 16 residues. After removal of 1 base from V and 6 bases from J, the junction contained 4 bases not matched to a gene. CDR3: CASSLATGGSNSPLHF. The DNA of the CDR3 is TGTGCCAGCAGCTTAGCCACAGGGGGCTCTAATTCACCCCTCCACTTT.

The genes are TRBV2 and TRBJ2-3, with 11 nucleotides matching TRBD1. Germline loops: CDR1 SNHLY, CDR2 FYNNEI. Germline trimming cut 6 bases from V and 4 bases from J; bases unmatched to any gene: 9. The CDR3 contains 16 residues. CDR3 residues: CASSGQGAVFADTQYF. CDR3 DNA: TGTGCCAGCAGCGGACAGGGGGCGGTCTTCGCAGATACGCAGTATTTT.